This T cell receptor (beta chain) was profiled in a study of blood T cells in healthy people across ages. The authors ran a second PCR of about 7 to 12 cycles using a sample-barcoded 5' primer and a J-beta primer mix. MiXCR, run by TCRdb on the 5' RACE reads, gives a single entry per CDR3 protein. The table shows 500,000 to 650,000 distinct CDR3 sequences, with around 27% occurring only once. Concerning this clonotype itself: Its target is not known.

Study results and limitations: Among long-lived donors, naive CD4+ cells were more numerous and diversity higher than in aged donors. Possibly confounding the expanded clonotype changes was the fact that donor CMV status was unknown.

V shed 0 bases and J shed 0 bases, with 9 bases lying between them. Germline loops: CDR1 DFQATT, CDR2 SNEGSKA (reference sequence). The CDR3 totals 15 residues. These data were also reused for a study on T cells of mothers and their children.

This receptor was identified in a boy aged 2 to 10 in good health. Specimen: blood. The chain links TRBV20-1 to TRBJ2-4; D remains ambiguous. CDR3 sequence (DNA): TGCAGTGCTAGAGACAGCAACCGAGCCAAAAACATTCAGTACTTC. It yields the protein CSARDSNRAKNIQYF.